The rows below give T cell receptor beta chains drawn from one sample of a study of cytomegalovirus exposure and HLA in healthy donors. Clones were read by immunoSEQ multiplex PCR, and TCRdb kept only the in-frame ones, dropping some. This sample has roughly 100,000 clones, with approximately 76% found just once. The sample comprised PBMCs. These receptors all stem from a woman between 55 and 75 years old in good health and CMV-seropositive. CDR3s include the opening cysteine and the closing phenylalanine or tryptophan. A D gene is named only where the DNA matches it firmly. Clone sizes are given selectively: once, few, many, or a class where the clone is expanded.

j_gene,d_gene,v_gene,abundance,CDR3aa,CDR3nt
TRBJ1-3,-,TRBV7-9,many,CASSLGRDTIYF,TGTGCCAGCAGCTTAGGTCGGGACACCATATATTTT
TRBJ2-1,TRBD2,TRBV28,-,CASSLLTSGRDNEQFF,TGTGCCAGCAGTCTACTGACTAGCGGGAGAGACAATGAGCAGTTCTTC
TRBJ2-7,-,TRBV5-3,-,CARSLGWVRGWQYF,TGTGCCAGAAGCTTGGGATGGGTAAGGGGATGGCAGTACTTC
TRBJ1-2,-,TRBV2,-,CASSLDKSYGYTF,TGTGCCAGCAGCCTGGACAAATCCTATGGCTACACCTTC
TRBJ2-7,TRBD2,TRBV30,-,CAWRGIAGYEQYF,TGTGCCTGGAGGGGTATAGCGGGGTACGAGCAGTACTTC
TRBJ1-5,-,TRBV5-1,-,CASSPGGRGANQPQHF,TGCGCCAGCAGCCCGGGGGGGAGGGGCGCAAATCAGCCCCAGCATTTT
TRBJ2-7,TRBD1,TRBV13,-,CASSLGDREAYEQYF,TGTGCCAGCAGCTTAGGGGACAGGGAAGCCTACGAGCAGTACTTC
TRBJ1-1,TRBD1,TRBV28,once,CASSSHHQGADTEAFF,TGTGCCAGCAGTTCGCACCACCAGGGGGCAGACACTGAAGCTTTCTTT
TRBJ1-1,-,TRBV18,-,CASSPNMNTEAFF,TGTGCCAGCTCACCAAACATGAACACTGAAGCTTTCTTT
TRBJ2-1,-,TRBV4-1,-,CASSQEGGKQFF,TGCGCCAGCAGCCAAGAAGGCGGGAAGCAGTTCTTC
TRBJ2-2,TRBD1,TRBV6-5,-,CASYDRGITGELFF,TGTGCCAGCTATGACAGGGGAATCACCGGGGAGCTGTTTTTT
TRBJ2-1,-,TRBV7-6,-,CASSPRVASYNEQFF,TGTGCCAGCAGTCCCAGGGTGGCCTCCTACAATGAGCAGTTCTTC
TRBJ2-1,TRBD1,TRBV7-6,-,CASSAQGASPVGSYNEQFF,TGTGCCAGCAGCGCCCAGGGGGCCAGCCCTGTAGGGTCCTACAATGAGCAGTTCTTC
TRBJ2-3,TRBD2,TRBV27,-,CASGPRGGAADTQYF,TGTGCCAGCGGCCCGCGGGGGGGGGCTGCAGATACGCAGTATTTT
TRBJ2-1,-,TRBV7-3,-,CASSFGGVAEQFF,TGTGCCAGCAGCTTCGGCGGGGTGGCTGAGCAGTTCTTC
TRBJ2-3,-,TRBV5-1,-,CASRGRAVTDTQYF,TGCGCCAGCAGAGGGAGAGCGGTCACAGATACGCAGTATTTT
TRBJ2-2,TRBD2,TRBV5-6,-,CASSHQRTSGPNTGELFF,TGTGCCAGCAGTCATCAGAGGACTAGCGGGCCGAACACCGGGGAGCTGTTTTTT
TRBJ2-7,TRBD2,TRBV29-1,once,CSVEVRLGGYEQYF,TGCAGCGTTGAAGTCCGCCTCGGGGGGTACGAGCAGTACTTC
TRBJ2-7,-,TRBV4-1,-,CASSPGILRQTYQQYF,TGCGCCAGCAGCCCGGGGATTTTACGTCAGACCTACCAGCAGTACTTC
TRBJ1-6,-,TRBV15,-,CATSRGGVRVDSPLHF,TGTGCCACCAGCAGGGGGGGAGTGCGGGTTGATTCACCCCTCCACTTT